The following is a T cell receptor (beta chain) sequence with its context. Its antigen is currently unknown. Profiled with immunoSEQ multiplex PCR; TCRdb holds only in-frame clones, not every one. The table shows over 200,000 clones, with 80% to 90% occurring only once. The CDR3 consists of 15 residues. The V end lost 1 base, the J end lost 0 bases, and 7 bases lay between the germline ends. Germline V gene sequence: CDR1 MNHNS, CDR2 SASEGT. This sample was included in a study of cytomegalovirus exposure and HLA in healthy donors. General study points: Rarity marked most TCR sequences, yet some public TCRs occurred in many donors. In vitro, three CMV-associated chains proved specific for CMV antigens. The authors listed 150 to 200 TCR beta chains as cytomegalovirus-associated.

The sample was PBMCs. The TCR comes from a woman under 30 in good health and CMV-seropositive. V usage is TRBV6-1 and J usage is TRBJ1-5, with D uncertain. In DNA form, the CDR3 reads TGTGCCAGCAGTGAAGTTGGCAATAGCAATCAGCCCCAGCATTTT. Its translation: CASSEVGNSNQPQHF.